Below, 18 T cell receptor beta chains from the same sample are listed, as sequenced in a study of neurological immune-mediated disorders. TCRdb redid the calling of the 5' RACE reads with MiXCR, one entry per CDR3 protein. The data hold more than 30,000 distinct CDR3 sequences, with about an eighth observed a single time. The time point was: technical triplicate 2. Sequenced sample: CD4+ T cells from blood. The receptors stem from a female donor with HTLV-1-associated myelopathy (HAM/TSP).

CDR3 amino acids: CASSLGQGAREQYF. CDR3 sequence (DNA): TGCGCCAGCAGCCTGGGACAGGGGGCGAGGGAGCAGTACTTC. The chain is built from TRBV5-1 and TRBJ2-7; 12 bases line up with TRBD1. V trimming: 4 bases; J trimming: 7 bases; junction bases outside the gene matches: 6. Germline V lookup: CDR1 SGHRS, CDR2 YFSETQ. This CDR3 has 14 residues.

This clonotype was observed many times. J is TRBJ1-2 and V is TRBV20-1; D uncertain. V gave up 6 bases and J gave up 3 bases, with 11 bases separating them. The CDR3 consists of 12 residues. The germline V gene encodes CDR1 DFQATT and CDR2 SNEGSKA (reference sequence). The CDR3 coding sequence is TGCAGTGCCACGGACGCGGACTATGGCTACACCTTC. This codes for CSATDADYGYTF.

This clonotype was counted many times. This chain joins TRBV20-1 and TRBJ2-1, with 7 nucleotides matching TRBD2. Germline V gene lookup returns CDR1 DFQATT and CDR2 SNEGSKA (reference sequence). The V gene end was trimmed by 3 bases and the J gene end by 2 bases; junction bases not matched to a gene: 4. The CDR3 runs to 14 residues. CDR3 sequence reads: CSASGGSPYNEQFF. CDR3 sequence (DNA): TGCAGTGCTAGTGGCGGGAGCCCCTACAATGAGCAGTTCTTC.

At least ten counts were recorded for this clonotype. This CDR3 reads CASSLPATTQYF. The CDR3 nucleotides read TGTGCCAGCAGCTTGCCCGCGACGACCCAGTACTTC. This chain joins TRBV5-6 and TRBJ2-5, with D unresolved. This CDR3 spans 12 amino acids. Germline values: CDR1 SGHDT, CDR2 YYEEEE. V dropped 1 base and J dropped 7 bases, with 8 bases sitting between them. Using reference TRBV5-6 and TRBJ2-5 for the parts outside the CDR3, the full variable domain is DAGVTQSPTHLIKTRGQQVTLRCSPKSGHDTVSWYQQALGQGPQFIFQYYEEEERQRGNFPDRFSGHQFPNYSSELNVNALLLGDSALYLCASSLPATTQYFGPGTRLLVL.

On this clonotype itself: The DNA is omitted, as the CDR3 cannot be located on it reliably, and the CDR3 follows TCRdb's listing. The chain has TRBV9 and TRBJ1-1; the table's D gene call, TRBD1, was not cross checked with the DNA. Germline lookup yields CDR1 SGDLS and CDR2 YYNGEE. Ends included, the CDR3 has 20 residues. CDR3 amino acids: CASSFYICSASSGTGGWAFF.

This clonotype appeared many times. The chain recombines TRBV4-2 with TRBJ2-3, with 7 bases lining up with TRBD1. J lost 3 bases, V lost 5 bases, and 14 bases had no gene match. The CDR3 covers 17 residues. The V gene's germline CDR1 is LGHNA and CDR2 YNFKEQ. CDR3 sequence: CASSANTGTDMTDTQYF. The CDR3 DNA sequence: TGTGCCAGCAGCGCCAATACCGGGACAGATATGACAGATACGCAGTATTTT.

This clonotype has ten or more counts. The V gene is TRBV4-3, the J gene TRBJ2-5; 8 bases match TRBD2. With 0 bases clipped from V and 2 bases from J, the junction kept 5 bases outside the gene matches. This CDR3 region has 16 residues. CDR1 LGHNA and CDR2 YSLEER come from the germline V gene. For the CDR3, the DNA is TGCGCCAGCAGCCAAGATTGGCGGGGGGAACAAGAGACCCAGTACTTC. As protein: CASSQDWRGEQETQYF.

This clonotype was detected ten times or more. V is TRBV10-3 and J is TRBJ2-2; 13 bases fit TRBD2. The CDR3 contains 16 residues. The trim removed 4 bases at V and 5 bases at J, leaving 4 bases unmatched. Germline-derived CDR1 and CDR2 are ENHRY and SYGVKD. CDR3: CAISGTSGRVTGELFF. CDR3 coding DNA: TGTGCCATCAGTGGGACTAGCGGGAGAGTTACCGGGGAGCTGTTTTTT.

The gene calls are TRBV5-1 and TRBJ1-2, with D possibly matching TRBD1 (6 bases). Trimming removed 3 bases from V and 5 bases from J, with 14 bases in between. The germline CDR1 and CDR2 sequences are SGHRS and YFSETQ. This CDR3 spans 14 amino acids. The CDR3 bases are TGCGCCAGCAGCTCATCAGGGGAACTATATGGCTACACCTTC. Amino acid sequence: CASSSSGELYGYTF.

About this clonotype: Given a much more abundant clone one base away, this may be a read error. The genes are TRBV12-3 or TRBV12-4 and TRBJ1-4, with TRBD1 as a possible D gene (5 bases). Trimming stripped 10 bases from V and 3 bases from J, with 21 bases between. This CDR3 comprises 16 residues. The CDR3, as DNA: TGTGCCATCAAGGGCCCCGGGGCGGTGGCTAATGAAAAACTGTTTTTT. It encodes CAIKGPGAVANEKLFF.

This clonotype was recorded many times. V and J are TRBV5-5 and TRBJ2-3; D gene ambiguous. Germline CDR1 SGHKS, CDR2 YYEKEE (reference sequence). V lost 4 bases, J lost 1 base, and 7 bases lay in between. The CDR3 consists of 13 residues. For the CDR3, the DNA is TGTGCCAGCAGCCCTTGGGGCACAGATACGCAGTATTTT. Its protein product is CASSPWGTDTQYF. Full variable domain (outside the CDR3, taken from reference TRBV5-5 and TRBJ2-3): DAGVTQSPTHLIKTRGQQVTLRCSPISGHKSVSWYQQVLGQGPQFIFQYYEKEERGRGNFPDRFSARQFPNYSSELNVNALLLGDSALYLCASSPWGTDTQYFGPGTRLTVL.

This clonotype is classed as medium-sized. V gene TRBV10-1 combines with J gene TRBJ2-1; the match to TRBD2 covers 7 bases. The V gene's germline CDR1 is WNHNN and CDR2 SYGVQD (reference sequence). The trim removed 4 bases at V and 9 bases at J, leaving 9 bases unmatched. The CDR3 length is 14 residues. CDR3 amino acids: CASSAAGDLGEQFF. The CDR3, as DNA: TGCGCCAGCAGTGCTGCGGGAGACTTGGGTGAGCAGTTCTTC.

This clonotype showed up many times. V gene TRBV10-3 combines with J gene TRBJ2-5; D may correspond to TRBD1 or TRBD2 (6 bases each). V was cut by 4 bases and J by 1 base, with 16 bases left in between. CDR3 length: 16 residues. CDR1 is ENHRY and CDR2 is SYGVKD in the germline V gene. The CDR3 DNA reads TGTGCCATCAGTGGCACGGGGGCGGAGACCCAAGAGACCCAGTACTTC. Its protein product is CAISGTGAETQETQYF.

The chain employs TRBV11-2 and TRBJ2-7; D not resolved. In germline, CDR1 is SGHAT, CDR2 FQNNGV. The CDR3 runs to 14 residues. V lost 7 bases and J lost 0, with 13 bases in between. CDR3 amino acids: CASIFHMLSYEQYF. In DNA form, the CDR3 reads TGTGCCAGCATCTTCCATATGCTCTCCTACGAGCAGTACTTC.

This clonotype was seen ten or more times. The junction shows a germline mismatch at one end, possibly a read error. The CDR3 sequence: CAISQNPAAGNNGELFF. The CDR3 DNA sequence: TGTGCCATCAGTCAAAACCCCGCGGCGGGGAACAACGGGGAGCTGTTTTTT. The chain employs TRBV10-3 and TRBJ2-2, with TRBD2 as a possible D gene (6 bases). Germline CDR1 ENHRY, CDR2 SYGVKD. This CDR3 has 17 amino acids.

This clonotype occurred many times. The chain uses TRBV10-3 and TRBJ2-4; D remains unclear. This CDR3 is 13 amino acids long. CDR1 ENHRY and CDR2 SYGVKD come from the germline V gene. Trimming took 6 bases from V and 12 from J, leaving 18 bases between them. CDR3 nucleotide sequence: TGTGCCATCAGCGACCGGACCGTAGGTAATCAGTACTTC. The encoded protein is CAISDRTVGNQYF.

This clonotype was observed many times. The chain joins TRBV7-3 to TRBJ2-1, with D maybe TRBD1 (5 bases). From germline, CDR1 is SGHTA and CDR2 FQGTGA. The CDR3 is made up of 13 amino acids. V was shortened by 3 bases and J by 8 bases, with 11 bases between the two germline ends. The CDR3 bases are TGTGCCAGCAGCTTTAGGGGCGGCGATGAGCAGTTCTTC. Protein sequence: CASSFRGGDEQFF.

Ten or more counts support this clonotype. The chain links TRBV3-1 to TRBJ2-7, with 8 bases aligning to TRBD2. This CDR3 spans 15 amino acids. Germline trimming cut 3 bases from V and 4 bases from J; bases unmatched to any gene: 8. Germline V CDR1 and CDR2: LGHDT, YNNKEL (reference sequence). In DNA, the CDR3 is TGTGCCAGCAGCCACACCGGGACTAGTCGTTACGAGCAGTACTTC. It codes for CASSHTGTSRYEQYF.